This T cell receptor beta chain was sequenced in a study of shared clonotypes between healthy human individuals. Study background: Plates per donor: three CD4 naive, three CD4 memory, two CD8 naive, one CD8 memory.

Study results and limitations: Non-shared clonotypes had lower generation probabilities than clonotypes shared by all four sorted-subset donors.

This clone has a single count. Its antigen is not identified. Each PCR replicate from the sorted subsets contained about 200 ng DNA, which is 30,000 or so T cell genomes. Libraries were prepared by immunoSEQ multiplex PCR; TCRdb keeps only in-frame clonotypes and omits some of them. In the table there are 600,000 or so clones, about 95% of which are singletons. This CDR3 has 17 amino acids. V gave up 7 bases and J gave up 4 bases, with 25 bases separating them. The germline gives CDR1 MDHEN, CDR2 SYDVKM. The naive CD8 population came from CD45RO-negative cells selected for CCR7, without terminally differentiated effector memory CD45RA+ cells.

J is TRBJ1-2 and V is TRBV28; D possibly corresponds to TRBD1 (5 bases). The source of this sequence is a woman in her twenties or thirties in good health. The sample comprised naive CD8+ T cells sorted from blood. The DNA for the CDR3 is TGTGCCAGCACACACCGGGGGTCTGGGGCCATGGGCTATGGCTACACCTTC. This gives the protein CASTHRGSGAMGYGYTF.